Listed below are T cell receptor beta chains from one sample, sequenced in a study of shared clonotypes between healthy human individuals. TCRdb keeps only in-frame clones here, not all; method: immunoSEQ multiplex PCR. Altogether about 2.1 million clones are present, 80% to 95% being singletons, with the ten largest covering about 1.7%. Sequenced material: naive CD8+ T cells from PBMCs. Receptor source: a man between 18 and 35 years old in good health. Some clones in this sample may be carry-over from other donors' samples. The CDR3 runs from the conserved cysteine through the conserved F or W. D genes are given only for firm matches. Clone size is not always given. Where it is, it says once, few, many or a class for expanded clones.

abundance: -; v_gene: TRBV5-4; d_gene: TRBD1; j_gene: TRBJ1-1; CDR3nt: TGTGCCAGCAGCCTGGGACCGGGACAGGGGGCCCCTGAAGCTTTCTTT; CDR3aa: CASSLGPGQGAPEAFF
abundance: -; v_gene: TRBV9; d_gene: -; j_gene: TRBJ2-1; CDR3nt: TGTGCCAGCAGCGCCGAATACAATGAGCAGTTCTTC; CDR3aa: CASSAEYNEQFF
abundance: -; v_gene: TRBV9; d_gene: -; j_gene: TRBJ2-7; CDR3nt: TGTGCCAGCAGCGCCTCGGGAGAGCAGTACTTC; CDR3aa: CASSASGEQYF
abundance: few; v_gene: TRBV4-3; d_gene: -; j_gene: TRBJ1-4; CDR3nt: TGCGCCAGCAGCCAAGATGCAACTAATGAAAAACTGTTTTTT; CDR3aa: CASSQDATNEKLFF
abundance: once; v_gene: TRBV9; d_gene: TRBD1; j_gene: TRBJ2-7; CDR3nt: TGTGCCAGCAGCGTTACAGGGGAATCCGAGCAGTACTTC; CDR3aa: CASSVTGESEQYF
abundance: -; v_gene: TRBV7-9; d_gene: -; j_gene: TRBJ2-7; CDR3nt: TGTGCCAGCAGCTCCGACTGGACGAGCTCCTACGAGCAGTACTTC; CDR3aa: CASSSDWTSSYEQYF
abundance: -; v_gene: TRBV6-5; d_gene: -; j_gene: TRBJ1-2; CDR3nt: TGTGCCAGCAGTTTGACAGGCCACTATGGCTACACCTTC; CDR3aa: CASSLTGHYGYTF
abundance: -; v_gene: TRBV14; d_gene: -; j_gene: TRBJ2-5; CDR3nt: TGTGCCAGCAGCCAAGATTTGCGGCGAACCGAGACCCAGTACTTC; CDR3aa: CASSQDLRRTETQYF
abundance: -; v_gene: TRBV11-2; d_gene: -; j_gene: TRBJ2-3; CDR3nt: TGTGCCAGCAGCTTAGAATTAGGAACTAGCACAGATACGCAGTATTTT; CDR3aa: CASSLELGTSTDTQYF
abundance: -; v_gene: TRBV9; d_gene: TRBD2; j_gene: TRBJ2-7; CDR3nt: TGTGCCAGCAGCGTAGTAGGGACTACCAGCTACGAGCAGTACTTC; CDR3aa: CASSVVGTTSYEQYF
abundance: -; v_gene: TRBV4-1; d_gene: TRBD2; j_gene: TRBJ2-7; CDR3nt: TGCGCCAGCAGCCTGGGGGTAGCGGGAGGCTTCCACGAGCAGTACTTC; CDR3aa: CASSLGVAGGFHEQYF
abundance: -; v_gene: TRBV20-1; d_gene: -; j_gene: TRBJ2-3; CDR3nt: TGCAGTGCTAGCTCGCCAGATACGCAGTATTTT; CDR3aa: CSASSPDTQYF
abundance: -; v_gene: TRBV2; d_gene: -; j_gene: TRBJ2-7; CDR3nt: TGTGCCAGCAGTGAACAGGTTATGGGTCTAGACCTCTCCTACGAGCAGTACTTC; CDR3aa: CASSEQVMGLDLSYEQYF
abundance: few; v_gene: TRBV7-3; d_gene: -; j_gene: TRBJ2-2; CDR3nt: TGTGCCAGCAGCTTAGGTAGCGGTACCACCGGCGAGCTGTTTTTT; CDR3aa: CASSLGSGTTGELFF
abundance: -; v_gene: TRBV27; d_gene: TRBD1; j_gene: TRBJ2-3; CDR3nt: TGTGCCAGCAGATGGACAGGGGTTTCTCTAGCAACAGATACGCAGTATTTT; CDR3aa: CASRWTGVSLATDTQYF
abundance: once; v_gene: TRBV19; d_gene: TRBD1; j_gene: TRBJ1-5; CDR3nt: TGTGCCAGTAGTATTTTGACAGGGCTTCAGCCCCAGCATTTT; CDR3aa: CASSILTGLQPQHF
abundance: -; v_gene: TRBV29-1; d_gene: TRBD1; j_gene: TRBJ2-1; CDR3nt: TGCAGCGTTGAAGAATGGAGTGGGGACAGGGAGCAGTTCTTC; CDR3aa: CSVEEWSGDREQFF
abundance: -; v_gene: TRBV5-6; d_gene: TRBD1; j_gene: TRBJ1-2; CDR3nt: TGTGCCAGCAGCTTGGTACGGGGGACAGGGCGAGGCTACACCTTC; CDR3aa: CASSLVRGTGRGYTF
abundance: -; v_gene: TRBV7-8; d_gene: -; j_gene: TRBJ2-5; CDR3nt: TGTGCCAGCAGCGTCTTTAGCGATTCCCAAGAGGCCCAGTACTTC; CDR3aa: CASSVFSDSQEAQYF
abundance: -; v_gene: TRBV2; d_gene: TRBD2; j_gene: TRBJ2-1; CDR3nt: TGTGCCAGCAGTGACCCGGCGGCTAGCGGGGGAAGGAATGAGCAGTTCTTC; CDR3aa: CASSDPAASGGRNEQFF
abundance: -; v_gene: TRBV18; d_gene: TRBD1; j_gene: TRBJ2-7; CDR3nt: TGTGCCAGCTCACCTGGGACAGGGGACGAGCAGTACTTC; CDR3aa: CASSPGTGDEQYF
abundance: -; v_gene: TRBV19; d_gene: -; j_gene: TRBJ2-7; CDR3nt: TGTGCCAGTAGTAGGGGGGACTGGGACTACGAGCAGTACTTC; CDR3aa: CASSRGDWDYEQYF
abundance: -; v_gene: TRBV5-1; d_gene: TRBD1; j_gene: TRBJ2-7; CDR3nt: TGCGCCAGCAGCCCCCGGGACAGAGGTTACGAGCAGTACTTC; CDR3aa: CASSPRDRGYEQYF
abundance: -; v_gene: TRBV29-1; d_gene: -; j_gene: TRBJ2-7; CDR3nt: TGCAGCGCGATGGGCTACGAGCAGTACTTC; CDR3aa: CSAMGYEQYF
abundance: -; v_gene: TRBV25-1; d_gene: TRBD1; j_gene: TRBJ1-2; CDR3nt: TGTGCCAGCAGTGAAGGCAGGGGGCAGGGCTACACCTTC; CDR3aa: CASSEGRGQGYTF
abundance: -; v_gene: TRBV14; d_gene: TRBD1; j_gene: TRBJ2-1; CDR3nt: TGTGCCAGCAGCCCGCAGGGGGTTCTGTCCTACAATGAGCAGTTCTTC; CDR3aa: CASSPQGVLSYNEQFF
abundance: -; v_gene: TRBV27; d_gene: -; j_gene: TRBJ2-2; CDR3nt: TGTGCCAGTAGCTGGACGACCGGGGAGCTGTTTTTT; CDR3aa: CASSWTTGELFF
abundance: once; v_gene: TRBV28; d_gene: TRBD1; j_gene: TRBJ2-6; CDR3nt: TGTGCCAGCAGCCTCTCCCCGGGACAGGACCCCTCTGGGGCCAACGTCCTGACTTTC; CDR3aa: CASSLSPGQDPSGANVLTF
abundance: -; v_gene: TRBV19; d_gene: -; j_gene: TRBJ2-5; CDR3nt: TGTGCCAGTAGTCTAAGGGGCGGAGGGATCCAAGAGACCCAGTACTTC; CDR3aa: CASSLRGGGIQETQYF